This TCR beta chain was found in a study of CD8 T cells in ankylosing spondylitis. General study findings and limits: Clones linked with disease were CD8+ and fairly uncommon in the peripheral blood. There was a TCR beta motif, made of roughly eight highly homologous variants, that appeared characteristic of ankylosing spondylitis blood. Reportedly, disease-linked clones are significantly enriched in ankylosing spondylitis patients' matched synovial fluid.

Of note for this clonotype: As yet, its antigen is unknown.

This CDR3 has 15 amino acids. Germline assignment: CDR1 SGHDT and CDR2 YYEEEE. J was trimmed by 0 bases and V by 0 bases; bases with no gene match: 3. Scientists made TCR beta libraries using quantitative 5'-RACE with molecular barcodes. TCRdb called the 5' RACE reads again in MiXCR, with one record for every CDR3 protein. The table lists over 150,000 distinct CDR3 sequences, 9.5% to 15% of them singletons. The chain employs TRBV5-6 and TRBJ2-7; 7 bases align to TRBD1. Material: blood, either unsorted or a sorted T cell fraction (not recorded which). This clonotype was obtained from a male donor with ankylosing spondylitis or in good health (not recorded which). The CDR3 reads CASSLGPGGSYEQYF. The CDR3 nucleotides read TGTGCCAGCAGCTTGGGTCCAGGGGGCTCCTACGAGCAGTACTTC.